The present entry profiles one T cell receptor beta chain with its context. What it binds is not known. This specimen comes from a study of shared clonotypes between healthy human individuals. Study-wide findings and caveats: Of the naive CD4 clonotypes, 4% to 5% were shared across several donors.

The V gene's germline CDR1 is SGHTA and CDR2 FQGTGA. CDR3 length: 17 amino acids. The V and J ends lost 2 bases and 5 bases respectively, with 22 bases between them. Some clones are missing from TCRdb's copy, which holds only in-frame ones; the method was immunoSEQ multiplex PCR. The top ten hold about 0.45% of the sample, which has over a million clones, 98% seen once. The TCR sequence derives from a man aged 25 to 40 in good health. The chain is built from TRBV7-3 and TRBJ2-7, with D possibly matching TRBD1 (7 bases). Sequences were obtained from naive CD4+ T cells sorted from blood. Regarding subset: CD45RA+ positively selected. CDR3 DNA: TGTGCCAGCAGCTTAGGCTACGGAGGGGGCGCTTGGGACGAGCAGTACTTC. Translation: CASSLGYGGGAWDEQYF.